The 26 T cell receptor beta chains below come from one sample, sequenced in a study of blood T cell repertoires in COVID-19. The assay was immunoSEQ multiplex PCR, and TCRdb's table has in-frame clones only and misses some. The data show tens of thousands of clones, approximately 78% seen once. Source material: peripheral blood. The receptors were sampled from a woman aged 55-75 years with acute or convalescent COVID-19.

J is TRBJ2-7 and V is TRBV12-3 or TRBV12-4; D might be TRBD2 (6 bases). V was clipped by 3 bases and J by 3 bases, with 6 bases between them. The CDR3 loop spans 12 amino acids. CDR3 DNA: TGTGCCAGCAGTTTCGGGGGCTACGAGCAGTACTTC. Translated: CASSFGGYEQYF.

In DNA form, the CDR3 reads TGCGCCAGCAGCCAAGGACAGATCTACGAGCAGTACTTC. Amino acids: CASSQGQIYEQYF. The chain recombines TRBV4-1 with TRBJ2-7; the D gene is possibly TRBD1 (5 bases). Trimming removed 1 base from V and 3 bases from J, with 7 bases in between. The CDR3 runs 13 residues. Germline CDR1 is MGHRA and CDR2 is YSYEKL.

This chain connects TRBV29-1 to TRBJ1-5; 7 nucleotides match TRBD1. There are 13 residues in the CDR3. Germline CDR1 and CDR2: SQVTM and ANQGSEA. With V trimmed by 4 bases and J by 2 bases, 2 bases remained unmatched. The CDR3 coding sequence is TGCAGCGTTGGGGGACAGCGCAATCAGCCCCAGCATTTT. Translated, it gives CSVGGQRNQPQHF.

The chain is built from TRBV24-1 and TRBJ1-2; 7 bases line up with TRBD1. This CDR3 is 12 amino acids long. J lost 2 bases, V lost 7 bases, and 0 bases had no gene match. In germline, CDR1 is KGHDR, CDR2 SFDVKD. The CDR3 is CATRDRNYGYTF. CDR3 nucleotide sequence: TGTGCCACCAGGGACAGGAACTATGGCTACACCTTC.

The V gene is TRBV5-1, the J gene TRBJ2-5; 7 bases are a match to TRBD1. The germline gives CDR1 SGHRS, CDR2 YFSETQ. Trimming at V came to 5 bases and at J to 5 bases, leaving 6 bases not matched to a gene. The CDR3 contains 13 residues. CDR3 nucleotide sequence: TGCGCCAGCAGGAGACAGGGCGATGAGACCCAGTACTTC. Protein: CASRRQGDETQYF.

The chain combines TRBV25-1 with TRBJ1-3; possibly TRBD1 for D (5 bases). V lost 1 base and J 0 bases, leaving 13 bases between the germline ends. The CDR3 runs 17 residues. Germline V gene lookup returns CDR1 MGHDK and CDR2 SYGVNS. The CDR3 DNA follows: TGTGCCAGCAGTGAATTCCGCCAGGGCCTCTCTGGAAACACCATATATTTT. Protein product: CASSEFRQGLSGNTIYF.

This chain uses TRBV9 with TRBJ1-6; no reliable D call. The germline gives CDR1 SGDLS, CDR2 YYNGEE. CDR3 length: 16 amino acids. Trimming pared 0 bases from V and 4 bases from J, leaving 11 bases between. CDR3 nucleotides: TGTGCCAGCAGCGTAGAATCGGGATTATATAATTCACCCCTCCACTTT. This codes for CASSVESGLYNSPLHF.

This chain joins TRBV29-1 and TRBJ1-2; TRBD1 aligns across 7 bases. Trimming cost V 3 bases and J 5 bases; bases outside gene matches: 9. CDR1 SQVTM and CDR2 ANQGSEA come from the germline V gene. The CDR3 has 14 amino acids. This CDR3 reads CSVDGTGQSYGYTF. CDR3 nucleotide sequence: TGCAGCGTTGACGGAACGGGACAGAGTTATGGCTACACCTTC.

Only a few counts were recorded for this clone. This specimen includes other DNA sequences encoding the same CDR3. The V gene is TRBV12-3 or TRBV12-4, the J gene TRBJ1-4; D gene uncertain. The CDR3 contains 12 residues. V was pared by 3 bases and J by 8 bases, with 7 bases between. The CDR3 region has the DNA TGTGCCAGCAGTTTTCGGTCGGAAAAACTGTTTTTT. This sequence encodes CASSFRSEKLFF.

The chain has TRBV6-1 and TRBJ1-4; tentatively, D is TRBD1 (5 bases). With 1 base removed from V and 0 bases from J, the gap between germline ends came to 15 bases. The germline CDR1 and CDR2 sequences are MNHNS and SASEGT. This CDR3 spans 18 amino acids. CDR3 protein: CASSEVVKGSATNEKLFF. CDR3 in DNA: TGTGCCAGCAGTGAAGTAGTAAAGGGGTCGGCAACTAATGAAAAACTGTTTTTT.

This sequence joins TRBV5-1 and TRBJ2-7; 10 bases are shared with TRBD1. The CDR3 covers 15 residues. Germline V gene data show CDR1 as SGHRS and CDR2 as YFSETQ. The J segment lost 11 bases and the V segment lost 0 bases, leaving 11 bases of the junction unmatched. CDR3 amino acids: CASSLAGTGEVWEYF. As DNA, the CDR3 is TGCGCCAGCAGCTTGGCCGGGACAGGGGAAGTGTGGGAGTACTTC.

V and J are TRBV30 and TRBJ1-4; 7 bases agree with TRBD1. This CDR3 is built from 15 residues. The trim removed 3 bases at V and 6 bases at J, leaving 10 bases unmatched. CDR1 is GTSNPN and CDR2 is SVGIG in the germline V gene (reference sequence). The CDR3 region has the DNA TGTGCCTGGAGCTCACCGGGACAGAGCTATGAAAAACTGTTTTTT. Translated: CAWSSPGQSYEKLFF.

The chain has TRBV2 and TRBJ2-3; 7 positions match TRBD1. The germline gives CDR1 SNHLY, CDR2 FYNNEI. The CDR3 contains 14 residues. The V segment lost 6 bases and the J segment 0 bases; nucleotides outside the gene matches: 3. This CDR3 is CASSRDSSTDTQYF. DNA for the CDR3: TGTGCCAGCAGCCGGGACAGTAGCACAGATACGCAGTATTTT.

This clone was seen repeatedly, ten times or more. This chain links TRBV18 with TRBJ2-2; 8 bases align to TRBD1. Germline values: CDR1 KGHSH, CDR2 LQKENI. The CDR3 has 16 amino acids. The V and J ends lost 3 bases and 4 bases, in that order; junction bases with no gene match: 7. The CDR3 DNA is TGTGCCAGCTCACCGCAGGGGGCGCGGGCCACCGGGGAGCTGTTTTTT. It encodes CASSPQGARATGELFF.

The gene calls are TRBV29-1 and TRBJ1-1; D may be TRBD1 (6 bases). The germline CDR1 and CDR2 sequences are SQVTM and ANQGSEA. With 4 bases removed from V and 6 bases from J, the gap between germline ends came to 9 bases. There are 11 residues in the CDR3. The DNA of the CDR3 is TGCAGCGTTGTGAGACAGGCTGAAGCTTTCTTT. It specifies CSVVRQAEAFF.

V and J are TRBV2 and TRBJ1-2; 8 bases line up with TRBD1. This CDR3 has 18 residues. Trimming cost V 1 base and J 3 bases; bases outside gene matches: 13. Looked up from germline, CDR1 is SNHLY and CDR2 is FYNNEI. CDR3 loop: CASSEGGTGLRRDYGYTF. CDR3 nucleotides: TGTGCCAGCAGTGAAGGCGGGACAGGACTAAGAAGGGACTATGGCTACACCTTC.

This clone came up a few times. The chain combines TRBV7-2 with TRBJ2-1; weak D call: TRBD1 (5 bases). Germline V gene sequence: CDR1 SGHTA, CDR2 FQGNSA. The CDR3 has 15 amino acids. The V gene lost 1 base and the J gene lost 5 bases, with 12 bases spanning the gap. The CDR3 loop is CASSLGQGHHNEQFF. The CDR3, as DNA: TGTGCCAGCAGCTTAGGGCAGGGTCACCACAATGAGCAGTTCTTC. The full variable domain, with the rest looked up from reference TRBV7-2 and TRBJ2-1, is GAGVSQSPSNKVTEKGKDVELRCDPISGHTALYWYRQSLGQGLEFLIYFQGNSAPDKSGLPSDRFSAERTGGSVSTLTIQRTQQEDSAVYLCASSLGQGHHNEQFFGPGTRLTVL.

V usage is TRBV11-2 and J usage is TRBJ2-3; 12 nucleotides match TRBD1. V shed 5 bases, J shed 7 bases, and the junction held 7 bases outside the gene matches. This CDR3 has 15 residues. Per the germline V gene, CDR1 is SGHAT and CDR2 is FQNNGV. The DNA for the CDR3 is TGTGCCAGCAGCCCAGGGACAGGGGGCTTAAATACGCAGTATTTT. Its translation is CASSPGTGGLNTQYF.

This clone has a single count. The CDR3: CASRAGSFGYTF. For the CDR3, the DNA is TGTGCCAGCAGGGCAGGGTCGTTTGGCTACACCTTC. This chain joins TRBV12-3 or TRBV12-4 and TRBJ1-2, with D possibly matching TRBD1 (5 bases). V dropped 6 bases and J dropped 7 bases, with 12 bases sitting between them. The CDR3 runs 12 residues.

CDR3 coding DNA: TGTGCCAGTATTGTCGGGCCTGGAGGCTATGGCTACACCTTC. Protein product: CASIVGPGGYGYTF. This chain joins TRBV19 and TRBJ1-2; D remains unclear. Looked up from germline, CDR1 is LNHDA and CDR2 is SQIVND (reference sequence). V lost 7 bases and J 4 bases, leaving 16 bases between the germline ends. The CDR3 is 14 amino acids.

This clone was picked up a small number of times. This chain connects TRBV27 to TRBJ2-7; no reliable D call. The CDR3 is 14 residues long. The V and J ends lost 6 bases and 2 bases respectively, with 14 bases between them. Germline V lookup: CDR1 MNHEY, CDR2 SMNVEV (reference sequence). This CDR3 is CASRNRGATYEQYF. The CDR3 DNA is TGTGCCAGCAGAAACCGCGGCGCGACCTACGAGCAGTACTTC.

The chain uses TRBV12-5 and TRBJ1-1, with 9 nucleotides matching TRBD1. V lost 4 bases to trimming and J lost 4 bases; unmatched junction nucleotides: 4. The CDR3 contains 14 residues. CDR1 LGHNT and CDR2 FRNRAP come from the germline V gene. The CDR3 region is CASGWTGESTEAFF. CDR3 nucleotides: TGTGCTAGTGGTTGGACAGGGGAAAGCACTGAAGCTTTCTTT.

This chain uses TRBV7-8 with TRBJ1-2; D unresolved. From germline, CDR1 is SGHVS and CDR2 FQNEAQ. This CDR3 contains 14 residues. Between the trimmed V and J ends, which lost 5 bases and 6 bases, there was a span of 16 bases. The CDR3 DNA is TGTGCCAGCAGCAAAACTGGAGATTGGAATGGCTACACCTTC. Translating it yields CASSKTGDWNGYTF. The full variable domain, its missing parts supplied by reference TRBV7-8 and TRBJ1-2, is GAGVSQSPRYKVAKRGQDVALRCDPISGHVSLFWYQQALGQGPEFLTYFQNEAQLDKSGLPSDRFFAERPEGSVSTLKIQRTQQEDSAVYLCASSKTGDWNGYTFGSGTRLTVV.

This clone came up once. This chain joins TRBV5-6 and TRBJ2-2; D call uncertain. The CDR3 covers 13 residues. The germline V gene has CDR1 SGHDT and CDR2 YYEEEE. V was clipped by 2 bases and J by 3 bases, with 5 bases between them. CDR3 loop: CASSFGHTGELFF. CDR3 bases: TGTGCCAGCAGCTTTGGCCACACCGGGGAGCTGTTTTTT.

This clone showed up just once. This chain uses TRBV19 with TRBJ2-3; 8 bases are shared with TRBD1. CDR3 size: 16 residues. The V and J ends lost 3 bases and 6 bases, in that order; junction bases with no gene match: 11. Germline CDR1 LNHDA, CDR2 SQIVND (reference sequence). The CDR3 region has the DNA TGTGCCAGTAGTATGGACTGGACAGGGTTTTTGGATACGCAGTATTTT. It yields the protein CASSMDWTGFLDTQYF.

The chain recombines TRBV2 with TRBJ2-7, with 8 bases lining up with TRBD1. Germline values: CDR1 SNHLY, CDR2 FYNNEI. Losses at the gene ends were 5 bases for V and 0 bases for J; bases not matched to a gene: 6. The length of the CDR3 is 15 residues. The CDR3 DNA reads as TGTGCCAGCAGTAGACCGGGACAGGCCTCCTACGAGCAGTACTTC. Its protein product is CASSRPGQASYEQYF.